The subject of this entry is one TCR beta chain. Its antigen is not yet known. Base-call qualities are not available, and no considerably larger clone is one nucleotide away. From V the trimming removes 7 bases and from J it removes 8 bases, while the gene matches leave 9 bases of the junction unaccounted for. Measured from the cysteine to the phenylalanine, the CDR3 is 13 residues long. The retained sequence is limited to the CDR3, 39 bases, with the frame set at the first base. Looking up the germline V gene yields CDR1 MDHEN and CDR2 SYDVKM. The sample originates from a study of blood T cell repertoires in COVID-19 (dated by TCRdb to the early 2020s). Background for the entire study: Samples from collaborators originated in the United States, Italy and Spain and spanned both the acute and convalescent phases of COVID-19. Where available, HLA class I and class II types were taken from metadata supplied by the sample provider and were not determined by assay-based typing. The sample metadata nearly always contained a de-identified subject ID, COVID-19 status, age in years and sex. Samples were obtained from the ongoing ImmuneRACE study (first 160 participants) and from 1,254 subjects provided by 6 global collaborators. A freely available public database, intended as a resource for researchers studying the immune response to SARS-CoV-2, is where the repertoires were released. The prospective study material was composed of cDNA or gDNA derived from T cells, B-cell-depleted T cells, or PBMCs. The dataset comprised deeply sampled blood TCRbeta repertoires from subjects exposed to, actively infected with, or recovered from COVID-19.

Whole blood was collected in K2EDTA tubes by collaborating institutions according to the institutions' own protocols. For TCRbeta analysis, collaborator samples were shipped as frozen whole blood, as isolated PBMCs, or as DNA extracted from either sample type. Study-wide findings and limitations: How much clinical and demographic metadata was included differed by source and by participant, and the metadata was provided uncurated.

TCRbeta CDR3 regions were amplified from genomic DNA by means of the immunoSEQ Assay, a bias-controlled multiplex PCR. Per the authors' processing: The number of nucleated cells in each sample was estimated from the amplification of reference gene primers within the assay. To quantify the absolute abundance of each unique TCRbeta CDR3 rearrangement, sequence reads were collapsed and filtered. For each sample, productive Simpson clonality was calculated as the square root of Simpson's diversity index over productive rearrangements. Sourced from immuneACCESS, this table was stored by TCRdb with only in-frame sequences that have V and J called. A share of the clones is absent; for the studies checked, an unresolved V gene accounts for under half, and the remainder has no known explanation. V and J calls and clone size follow that table, whereas D and trimming were derived from the DNA. This sample holds about 130,000 clones; approximately 80% were observed only once. The ten top clones hold approximately 2% of the sample.

This sequence was found in a man between 70 and 80 years old with acute or convalescent COVID-19. What was sequenced was peripheral blood. The rearrangement combines TRBV28 with TRBJ1-2; 8 central bases correspond to TRBD1. The CDR3 has the sequence CASTQWGDRGYTF. The sequence in DNA is TGTGCCAGCACCCAGTGGGGGGACAGGGGCTACACCTTC.